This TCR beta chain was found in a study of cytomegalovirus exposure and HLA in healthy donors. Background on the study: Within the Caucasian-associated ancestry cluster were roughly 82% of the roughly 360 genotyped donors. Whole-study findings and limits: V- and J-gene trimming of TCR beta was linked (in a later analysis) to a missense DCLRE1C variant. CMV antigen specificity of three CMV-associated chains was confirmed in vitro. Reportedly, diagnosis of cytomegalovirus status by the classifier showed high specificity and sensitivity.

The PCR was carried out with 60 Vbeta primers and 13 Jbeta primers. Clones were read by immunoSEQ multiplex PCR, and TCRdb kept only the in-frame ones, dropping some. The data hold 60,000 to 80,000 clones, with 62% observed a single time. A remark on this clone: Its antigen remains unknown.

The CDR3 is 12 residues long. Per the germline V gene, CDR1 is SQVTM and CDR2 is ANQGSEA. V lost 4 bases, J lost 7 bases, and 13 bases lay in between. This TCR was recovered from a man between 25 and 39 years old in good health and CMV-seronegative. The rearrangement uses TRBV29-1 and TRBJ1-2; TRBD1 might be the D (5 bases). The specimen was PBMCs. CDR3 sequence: CSVGTGPTGYTF. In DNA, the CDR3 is TGCAGCGTTGGAACAGGCCCGACTGGCTACACCTTC. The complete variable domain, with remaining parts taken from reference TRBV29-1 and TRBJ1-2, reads SAVISQKPSRDICQRGTSLTIQCQVDSQVTMMFWYRQQPGQSLTLIATANQGSEATYESGFVIDKFPISRPNLTFSTLTVSNMSPEDSSIYLCSVGTGPTGYTFGSGTRLTVV.